This is a list of T cell receptor beta chains from one sample in a study of blood T cell repertoires in COVID-19. The table came from immunoSEQ multiplex PCR; TCRdb's copy has only in-frame clones and leaves some out. This table holds roughly 150,000 clones, approximately 91% found once. The sample taken for sequencing was peripheral blood. The receptor set was obtained from a man aged 18 to 29 with acute or convalescent COVID-19. The CDR3 runs from the conserved cysteine through the conserved F or W. The D gene is left open where the match is weak. Some rows mark clone size as missing; the rest say once, few, many or name a class of expanded clone.

clone size | J gene | V gene | D gene | CDR3 DNA | CDR3 protein
. | TRBJ1-3 | TRBV5-4 | TRBD1 | TGTGCCAGCAGCTTGACAGGGGTCGGAAACACCATATATTTT | CASSLTGVGNTIYF
. | TRBJ1-2 | TRBV6-1 | . | TGTGCCAGCAGTGACCGGTTAGGCTACACCTTC | CASSDRLGYTF
. | TRBJ1-2 | TRBV7-9 | . | TGTGCCAGCAGCCTATCGATGGCAGGGGCGCTTAACTATGGCTACACCTTC | CASSLSMAGALNYGYTF
. | TRBJ1-5 | TRBV3-1/TRBV3-2 | . | TGTGCCAGCAGCCAAGATGTGGGGGCTAGCAATCAGCCCCAGCATTTT | CASSQDVGASNQPQHF
once | TRBJ1-6 | TRBV19 | . | TGTGCCACCCGGTCGACCTATAATTCACCCCTCCACTTT | CATRSTYNSPLHF
. | TRBJ1-4 | TRBV14 | . | TGTGCCAGCAGCCAAGACAGGGTAGGCGAAAAACTGTTTTTT | CASSQDRVGEKLFF
once | TRBJ2-7 | TRBV6-6 | . | TGTGCCAGCAGTTATAGCTCCTACGAGCAGTACTTC | CASSYSSYEQYF
. | TRBJ1-2 | TRBV5-1 | TRBD1 | TGCGCCAGCAGCTTCGGACAGGGGAATAACTATGGCTACACCTTC | CASSFGQGNNYGYTF
. | TRBJ2-5 | TRBV5-8 | TRBD1 | TGTGCCAGCAGCCGACCAAGTCGGACAGGGTTAAGCCAAGAGACCCAGTACTTC | CASSRPSRTGLSQETQYF
. | TRBJ2-5 | TRBV18 | . | TGTGCCAGCTCACCTCGACTAGAAGAGACCCAGTACTTC | CASSPRLEETQYF
. | TRBJ1-1 | TRBV19 | TRBD1 | TGTGCCAGTAGTAGGTTAGACAGGGGGCGTGAAGCTTTCTTT | CASSRLDRGREAFF
. | TRBJ1-5 | TRBV2 | . | TGTGCCAGCAGTGATCTCCAGCGGGAACAGCCCCAGCATTTT | CASSDLQREQPQHF
. | TRBJ2-7 | TRBV2 | . | TGTGCCAGCCGTTTTGGGGGGACAGCTACCCTCGAGCAGTACTTC | CASRFGGTATLEQYF
. | TRBJ1-1 | TRBV18 | TRBD1 | TGTGCCAGCTCACCCTCTCTCCAGGGGGTAGAAGCTTTCTTT | CASSPSLQGVEAFF
. | TRBJ1-3 | TRBV11-2 | TRBD1 | TGTGCCAGCAGCGACGGGACAGGGGCTGGAAACACCATATATTTT | CASSDGTGAGNTIYF
once | TRBJ2-1 | TRBV6-5 | TRBD1 | TGTGCCAGCAAAAAGGGGGCGCAACACAATGAGCAGTTCTTC | CASKKGAQHNEQFF
. | TRBJ2-1 | TRBV6-2/TRBV6-3 | TRBD2 | TGTGCCAGCAGTTACTCGATTGGGGGGGGACCCCGCGCCTACAATGAGCAGTTCTTC | CASSYSIGGGPRAYNEQFF
. | TRBJ2-4 | TRBV7-2 | TRBD2 | TGTGCCAGCAGCTTAGGAACTAGCGGGGGTGGCAAAAACATTCAGTACTTC | CASSLGTSGGGKNIQYF
once | TRBJ2-7 | TRBV6-1 | . | TGTGCCAGCAGTGAATGGTTTTTTACGGGCGAGCAGTACTTC | CASSEWFFTGEQYF
. | TRBJ1-2 | TRBV5-4 | TRBD1 | TGTGCCAGCAGCTTGGGCGGGACAGTACCAAGTGGCTACACCTTC | CASSLGGTVPSGYTF
. | TRBJ1-5 | TRBV29-1 | . | TGCAGCACCCGGACAGACAATCAGCCCCAGCATTTT | CSTRTDNQPQHF
. | TRBJ1-1 | TRBV5-1 | . | TGCGCCAGCAGCTTGGACGGGGTGAACACTGAAGCTTTCTTT | CASSLDGVNTEAFF
. | TRBJ2-1 | TRBV19 | . | TGTGCCAGTAGTGCGGTTAGCAGAAGCTCCTACAATGAGCAGTTCTTC | CASSAVSRSSYNEQFF
. | TRBJ1-2 | TRBV30 | . | TGTGCCTGGAGTAAAAGGAGGGCAGCATCTACTTATGGCTACACCTTC | CAWSKRRAASTYGYTF
. | TRBJ2-7 | TRBV11-2 | . | TGTGCCAGCAGCATGGCCTTAACCTACGAGCAGTACTTC | CASSMALTYEQYF
. | TRBJ2-3 | TRBV6-5 | . | TGTGCCAGCAATAACAGGGAGGGCACCACAGATACGCAGTATTTT | CASNNREGTTDTQYF
once | TRBJ1-6 | TRBV4-1 | TRBD1 | TGCGCCAGCAGCCAAGTTACAGGGGAAGGCTCACCCCTCCACTTT | CASSQVTGEGSPLHF
once | TRBJ2-3 | TRBV5-1 | . | TGCGCCAGCAGCCTGGGCGTGCCCAATGGAGATACGCAGTATTTT | CASSLGVPNGDTQYF
few | TRBJ1-4 | TRBV4-2 | . | TGTGCCAGCAGCCGGGGAGTCTCTCTGGAAAAACTGTTTTTT | CASSRGVSLEKLFF
. | TRBJ1-5 | TRBV11-3 | TRBD1 | TGTGCCAGCAGCTATAAGCCCGGGACAGTGACTCTAAAAAGCAATCAGCCCCAGCATTTT | CASSYKPGTVTLKSNQPQHF
. | TRBJ2-5 | TRBV9 | TRBD1 | TGTGCCAGCAGCCCTAGGACAGGGGAGTCCTCTTTGGAGACCCAGTACTTC | CASSPRTGESSLETQYF
. | TRBJ2-3 | TRBV5-1 | . | TGCGCCAGCAGCTCCCTAGGACTGACGGATACGCAGTATTTT | CASSSLGLTDTQYF
. | TRBJ1-1 | TRBV7-8 | . | TGTGCCAGCAGCTTAGGAGCACGACAGATGAACACTGAAGCTTTCTTT | CASSLGARQMNTEAFF
. | TRBJ2-7 | TRBV7-9 | . | TGTGCCAGCAGCTTAAACACCAACTACGAGCAGTACTTC | CASSLNTNYEQYF
. | TRBJ1-5 | TRBV27 | . | TGTGCCAGCAGTTTAGAATGGAGGGGAGGGCAGCCCCAGCATTTT | CASSLEWRGGQPQHF
. | TRBJ1-2 | TRBV18 | . | TGTGCCAGCTCACCCCCCCGGAAGCACCGGGGACTACGAGATGGCTACACCTTC | CASSPPRKHRGLRDGYTF
. | TRBJ2-2 | TRBV10-3 | . | TGTGCCATCAGTCCTCCGGGACAGAACACCGGGGAGCTGTTTTTT | CAISPPGQNTGELFF